This is a list of T cell receptor beta chains from one sample in a study of blood T cell repertoires in COVID-19. TCRdb keeps only in-frame clones here, not all; method: immunoSEQ multiplex PCR. Among about 190,000 clones listed, about nine tenths were seen once. Sequenced input: peripheral blood. The source is a man aged 35-49 years with acute or convalescent COVID-19. Each CDR3 is given with its conserved first and last residue. The order of the fields is V gene, J gene, D gene, clone size, CDR3 DNA, CDR3 protein. A D gene is named only where the DNA matches it firmly. The size field is filled for only some rows; it gives once, few, many or a size class.

TRBV6-1	TRBJ1-2	TRBD1	NA	TGTGCCAGCAGTGAAGGACAGGGGGTAGGGTATGGCTACACCTTC	CASSEGQGVGYGYTF
TRBV30	TRBJ2-7	TRBD1	NA	TGTGCCTGGAGCCACTGGGGACAGGGGTACGAGCAGTACTTC	CAWSHWGQGYEQYF
TRBV7-9	TRBJ2-3	TRBD1	NA	TGTGCCAGCAGCCTAGGGGGACAGGACCCCTCAGATACGCAGTATTTT	CASSLGGQDPSDTQYF
TRBV5-5	TRBJ1-5	NA	NA	TGTGCCAGCAGCGGCGGAGCCTTTGGGAGCAATCAGCCCCAGCATTTT	CASSGGAFGSNQPQHF
TRBV27	TRBJ1-5	NA	NA	TGTGCCAGCAGTTCCTGGGCTTCTAGCAATCAGCCCCAGCATTTT	CASSSWASSNQPQHF
TRBV10-3	TRBJ1-1	TRBD1	once	TGTGCCATCAGCCAATTAATACAGGGGGCCCACACTGAAGCTTTCTTT	CAISQLIQGAHTEAFF
TRBV9	TRBJ2-7	TRBD1	NA	TGTGCCAGCAGCGCTATAGGACAGGGTTCCTACGAGCAGTACTTC	CASSAIGQGSYEQYF
TRBV6-5	TRBJ1-2	NA	NA	TGTGCCAGCCCCCGGCCGGGGTTAAATGGCTACACCTTC	CASPRPGLNGYTF
TRBV9	TRBJ1-3	NA	NA	TGTGCCAGCAGCGTAGGAACAGTCATCTCTGGAAACACCATATATTTT	CASSVGTVISGNTIYF
TRBV4-1	TRBJ2-1	NA	once	TGCGCCAGCAGCCTAAATAGCGTACCCTCCTACAATGAGCAGTTCTTC	CASSLNSVPSYNEQFF
TRBV7-9	TRBJ2-6	NA	NA	TGTGCCAGCAGCCATAAGATCGCAGGGCCTGGGGCCAACGTCCTGACTTTC	CASSHKIAGPGANVLTF
TRBV4-3	TRBJ1-4	NA	NA	TGCGCCAGCAGCCAAGATATGCCTATCCTCATTCCGGATGAAAAACTGTTTTTT	CASSQDMPILIPDEKLFF
TRBV7-2	TRBJ2-5	NA	NA	TGTGCCAGCAGCCATAGGGGACTTCAAGAGACCCAGTACTTC	CASSHRGLQETQYF
TRBV6-5	TRBJ2-2	TRBD1	NA	TGTGCCAGCCGGGGACAGGTGAACACCGGGGAGCTGTTTTTT	CASRGQVNTGELFF
TRBV7-2	TRBJ2-5	NA	NA	TGTGCCAGCAGTACAGAATTCCAAGAGACCCAGTACTTC	CASSTEFQETQYF
TRBV6-2/TRBV6-3	TRBJ1-2	NA	few	TGTGCCAGCAGCCCGGCCGGGACAAACGTTTTTTTCTTC	CASSPAGTNVFFF
TRBV2	TRBJ2-1	NA	NA	TGTGCCACTCGAGGCAATGAGCAGTTCTTC	CATRGNEQFF
TRBV28	TRBJ1-2	NA	NA	TGTGCCAGCAGCCCCGGACAGCCTAACTATGGCTACACCTTC	CASSPGQPNYGYTF
TRBV24-1	TRBJ2-5	NA	once	TGTGCCACCAGTGATTTCTCGGCAGGGAAAGAGACCCAGTACTTC	CATSDFSAGKETQYF
TRBV7-2	TRBJ1-3	NA	once	TGTGCCAGCAGCTTAGATACAGGAAACACCATATATTTT	CASSLDTGNTIYF